What follows is one TCR beta chain and its context. Genomic DNA came from blood conventional CD4+ T cells gated CD25-low CD127-high. TCRdb keeps only in-frame clones here, not all; method: immunoSEQ multiplex PCR. The table lists approximately 30,000 clones, more than 90% of them singletons. This sample is part of a study of regulatory and conventional T cells in RAG deficiency. The V end was cut by 5 bases, the J end by 8 bases, with 15 bases between. This CDR3 region has 13 residues. Germline assignment: CDR1 MNHEY and CDR2 SMNVEV (reference sequence). The same sample was also used in a study of regulatory T cells. From that study: The primer mix had 52 TRBV and 13 TRBJ primers.

This clonotype was sampled from a human donor in good health. V and J are TRBV27 and TRBJ1-2; maybe TRBD1 (6 bases). The sequencing input was CD25- CD4+ T cells sorted from blood. The CDR3 bases are TGTGCCAGCAGTGACAGGAGATCGCACGGCTACACCTTC. It encodes CASSDRRSHGYTF.